The 15 T cell receptor beta chains in this list originate from one sample, sequenced in a study of beta chain features in type 1 diabetes. Expressed TCRB transcripts were sequenced because the isolated RNA had all been reverse transcribed beforehand. Profiled with immunoSEQ multiplex PCR; TCRdb holds only in-frame clones, not every one. The table shows some 900,000 clones, with 17% occurring only once. Material: naive CD4+ T cells from blood. The receptors derive from a woman in her late teens or twenties in good health.

The chain recombines TRBV2 with TRBJ2-5; maybe TRBD2 (5 bases). The CDR3 spans 12 residues. Trimming stripped 8 bases from V and 0 bases from J, with 7 bases between. The germline CDR1 and CDR2 sequences are SNHLY and FYNNEI. The DNA of the CDR3 is TGTGCCAGCCGTAGCGACCAAGAGACCCAGTACTTC. This gives the protein CASRSDQETQYF.

The genes are TRBV6-6 and TRBJ2-5; 10 bases line up with TRBD2. This CDR3 has 15 residues. CDR1 and CDR2 from the germline V gene are MNHNY and SVGAGI (reference sequence). The junction had 11 bases not matched to a gene; V was cut back by 8 bases and J by 5 bases. The CDR3 spells CASLGLADSLETQYF. The CDR3 nucleotides read TGTGCCAGCTTAGGACTAGCGGACAGTTTGGAGACCCAGTACTTC.

This clone has ten or more counts. The rearrangement uses TRBV21-1 and TRBJ2-1. TRBV21-1 is labeled a pseudogene. The CDR3 is made up of 8 amino acids. The CDR3 coding sequence is TGTGCCAGCACCGAGCAGTTCTTC. Translating it yields CASTEQFF.

This chain uses TRBV11-3 with TRBJ2-7; D unclear. CDR1 and CDR2 from the germline V gene are SGHNT and YENEEA. CDR3 length equals 13 residues. V lost 5 bases and J 3 bases, leaving 11 bases between the germline ends. In DNA, the CDR3 is TGTGCCAGCAGCCTGAGAAACGACTACGAGCAGTACTTC. This gives the protein CASSLRNDYEQYF.

This clone was picked up a small number of times. This rearrangement joins TRBV28 to TRBJ2-1; D assignment may be TRBD1 or TRBD2 (5 bases each). CDR3 length: 14 amino acids. V was cut by 6 bases and J by 3 bases, with 12 bases left in between. Germline assignment: CDR1 MDHEN and CDR2 SYDVKM. The CDR3, as DNA: TGTGCCAGCAGCCCAGGGACCCTCTACAATGAGCAGTTCTTC. Amino acids: CASSPGTLYNEQFF.

This clone appeared a few times. This chain connects TRBV7-2 to TRBJ1-1, with D perhaps TRBD1 (6 bases). The CDR3 loop spans 14 amino acids. Trimming cost V 3 bases and J 3 bases, with 11 bases left between them. Germline V CDR1 and CDR2: SGHTA, FQGNSA. CDR3 bases: TGTGCCAGCAGCTTGGTCCCAGGGGACACTGAAGCTTTCTTT. Protein sequence: CASSLVPGDTEAFF.

This sequence joins TRBV7-8 and TRBJ2-1; no clear D gene. V lost 5 bases and J 1 base, leaving 18 bases between the germline ends. This CDR3 is 17 amino acids long. The V gene's germline CDR1 is SGHVS and CDR2 FQNEAQ. Written as DNA, the CDR3 is TGTGCCAGCAGCGGTCCCAGGCCGGGCAGTTCCTACAATGAGCAGTTCTTC. It encodes CASSGPRPGSSYNEQFF.

The chain has TRBV5-1 and TRBJ2-1; D is uncertain. The V gene's germline CDR1 is SGHRS and CDR2 YFSETQ. The CDR3 contains 15 residues. V was clipped by 0 bases and J by 4 bases, with 11 bases between them. This CDR3 is CASSLADPRYNEQFF. The CDR3, as DNA: TGCGCCAGCAGCTTGGCAGACCCCCGTTACAATGAGCAGTTCTTC.

In this sample, this clone turned up a few times. The chain has TRBV19 and TRBJ1-3, with D unclear. This CDR3 comprises 15 residues. Germline V CDR1 and CDR2: LNHDA, SQIVND (reference sequence). Trimming stripped 6 bases from V and 2 bases from J, with 14 bases between. Written as DNA, the CDR3 is TGTGCCAGTAGAGGAAGGGCAGGAACTGGAAACACCATATATTTT. It translates to CASRGRAGTGNTIYF.

This clone was counted a few times. Other DNA sequences from this sample encode an identical CDR3 as well. The V and J genes are TRBV7-2 and TRBJ2-1; 8 nucleotides match TRBD2. CDR1 is SGHTA and CDR2 is FQGNSA in the germline V gene. After removal of 1 base from V and 3 bases from J, the junction contained 2 bases not matched to a gene. This CDR3 region has 15 residues. The CDR3 loop is CASSLVSGGYNEQFF. The CDR3 DNA reads TGTGCCAGCAGCTTAGTCAGCGGGGGCTACAATGAGCAGTTCTTC. The whole variable domain, filled in from reference TRBV7-2 and TRBJ2-1, reads GAGVSQSPSNKVTEKGKDVELRCDPISGHTALYWYRQSLGQGLEFLIYFQGNSAPDKSGLPSDRFSAERTGGSVSTLTIQRTQQEDSAVYLCASSLVSGGYNEQFFGPGTRLTVL.

Only a few counts were recorded for this clone. V usage is TRBV7-2 and J usage is TRBJ2-1; 13 bases match TRBD2. The CDR3 loop spans 17 amino acids. Trimming took 2 bases from V and 6 from J; bases not matched to a gene: 7. CDR1 and CDR2 (germline): SGHTA, FQGNSA. CDR3 sequence: CASSLSWTSGSLNEQFF. The CDR3 coding sequence is TGTGCCAGCAGCTTAAGCTGGACTAGCGGGAGCCTCAATGAGCAGTTCTTC.

The genes are TRBV5-1 and TRBJ2-7, with D tentatively TRBD2 (6 bases). This CDR3 region has 14 residues. Germline CDR1 reads SGHRS; CDR2 reads YFSETQ. With 4 bases removed from V and 1 base from J, the gap between germline ends came to 12 bases. The CDR3 DNA reads TGCGCCAGCAGCCCATCTAGCGTTTCCTACGAGCAGTACTTC. As protein: CASSPSSVSYEQYF.

J is TRBJ2-7 and V is TRBV11-1; a possible D gene is TRBD1 (6 bases). This CDR3 is built from 14 residues. Germline CDR1 and CDR2: SGHAT and FQDESV (reference sequence). V lost 5 bases to trimming and J lost 0 bases, with 11 bases between them. CDR3: CASSVGTPSYEQYF. The CDR3 DNA follows: TGTGCCAGCAGCGTCGGGACACCCTCCTACGAGCAGTACTTC.

The table lists this clone with a few counts. The rearrangement joins TRBV2 to TRBJ1-3; 7 bases map to TRBD1. This CDR3 region has 14 residues. J lost 2 bases, V lost 4 bases, and 2 bases had no gene match. In germline, CDR1 is SNHLY, CDR2 FYNNEI. The CDR3 DNA is TGTGCCAGCAGTGTGGGACAGCCTGGAAACACCATATATTTT. This codes for CASSVGQPGNTIYF. Full variable domain (outside the CDR3, taken from reference TRBV2 and TRBJ1-3): EPEVTQTPSHQVTQMGQEVILRCVPISNHLYFYWYRQILGQKVEFLVSFYNNEISEKSEIFDDQFSVERPDGSNFTLKIRSTKLEDSAMYFCASSVGQPGNTIYFGEGSWLTVV.

This clone has only a few counts. The chain is built from TRBV29-1 and TRBJ2-1; D remains ambiguous. This CDR3 has 14 residues. V shed 6 bases and J shed 1 base, with 13 bases lying between them. Germline-derived CDR1 and CDR2 are SQVTM and ANQGSEA. The CDR3 here is CSVGVIPSYNEQFF. Written as DNA, the CDR3 is TGCAGCGTCGGAGTGATTCCATCCTACAATGAGCAGTTCTTC.